This T cell receptor (beta chain) is from a study of blood T cell repertoires in COVID-19. In the study overall: Acute and convalescent COVID-19 samples came from the United States, Italy and Spain. Nucleic acid was either cDNA or gDNA, and it came from T cells, B-cell-depleted T cells, or PBMCs.

Germline assignment: CDR1 SGHRS and CDR2 YFSETQ. V lost 5 bases and J lost 2; bases outside the gene matches: 4. There are 15 residues in the CDR3. Authors' data handling: Amplifying reference gene primers gave estimates of nucleated cell counts. The protocol was immunoSEQ multiplex PCR, while the TCRdb copy is restricted to in-frame clones and leaves out a portion. V and J calls plus clone size are reproduced from that table; the DNA served to infer D and trimming. This sample has approximately 100,000 clones, with roughly 88% found just once. The chain has TRBV5-1 and TRBJ2-7; TRBD2 agrees at 13 bases. The sequenced sample consisted of peripheral blood. This TCR was recovered from a woman aged 55-69 years with acute or convalescent COVID-19. CDR3 sequence reads: CASSSGLAGTYEQYF. In DNA form, the CDR3 reads TGCGCCAGCAGTTCGGGACTAGCGGGGACCTACGAGCAGTACTTC.